These T cell receptor beta chains were read from a single sample in a study of radiation and T cells in renal cell carcinoma. Clones were read by immunoSEQ multiplex PCR, and TCRdb kept only the in-frame ones, dropping some. The sample yields around 45,000 clones, about 82% seen once. The starting material was blood, obtained from a patient whose treatment included radiotherapy and nephrectomy. The source is a woman between 65 and 79 years old with renal cell carcinoma. Both conserved end residues are part of each CDR3. The order of the fields is J gene, clone size, V gene, D gene, CDR3 protein, CDR3 DNA. D genes are given only for firm matches. Part of the rows lack a size; the others show once, few, many or a class for expanded clones.

TRBJ2-1,-,TRBV18,TRBD2,CASSLGTSGSLNYNEQFF,TGTGCCAGCTCACTCGGGACTAGCGGGAGCCTTAACTACAATGAGCAGTTCTTC
TRBJ2-6,-,TRBV19,-,CASTMVPSGSGANVLTF,TGTGCCAGTACCATGGTCCCGTCAGGGTCCGGGGCCAACGTCCTGACTTTC
TRBJ2-5,few,TRBV18,TRBD2,CASSPVSGSQETQYF,TGTGCCAGCTCACCTGTCAGCGGGAGTCAAGAGACCCAGTACTTC
TRBJ1-4,-,TRBV14,-,CASSQDPRVANEKLFF,TGTGCCAGCAGCCAAGATCCCAGGGTTGCTAATGAAAAACTGTTTTTT
TRBJ1-4,-,TRBV9,-,CASSANREVTNEKLFF,TGTGCCAGCAGCGCTAACAGGGAGGTCACTAATGAAAAACTGTTTTTT
TRBJ2-3,once,TRBV30,TRBD2,CAWSGGGGGSTDTQYF,TGTGCCTGGAGTGGTGGCGGGGGGGGAAGCACAGATACGCAGTATTTT
TRBJ2-3,-,TRBV9,TRBD2,CASSVLGSSGRSADTQYF,TGTGCCAGCAGCGTCCTGGGGTCCAGCGGGAGGAGCGCAGATACGCAGTATTTT
TRBJ2-2,-,TRBV2,-,CASTVGVNGELFF,TGTGCCAGCACGGTGGGAGTAAACGGGGAGCTGTTTTTT
TRBJ1-3,-,TRBV25-1,-,CASSISSGNTIYF,TGTGCCAGCAGTATAAGTTCTGGAAACACCATATATTTT
TRBJ1-1,-,TRBV30,-,CAWSVGQPNTEAFF,TGTGCCTGGAGTGTAGGACAGCCGAACACTGAAGCTTTCTTT
TRBJ2-1,-,TRBV27,TRBD2,CASSAGLATYNEQFF,TGTGCCAGCAGTGCAGGACTAGCGACCTACAATGAGCAGTTCTTC
TRBJ1-5,-,TRBV19,TRBD1,CASAGTGTNNQPQHF,TGTGCCAGTGCCGGGACAGGGACGAACAATCAGCCCCAGCATTTT
TRBJ2-7,few,TRBV4-1,TRBD1,CASSQDERTGIYEQYF,TGCGCCAGCAGCCAAGATGAGAGGACAGGGATCTACGAGCAGTACTTC
TRBJ1-2,-,TRBV19,-,CASSIGRRSYGYTF,TGTGCCAGTAGTATAGGACGGCGTTCCTATGGCTACACCTTC
TRBJ2-5,once,TRBV29-1,-,CSFGARETQYF,TGCAGCTTCGGGGCCCGAGAGACCCAGTACTTC
TRBJ2-3,-,TRBV6-1,-,CASKLLLGDTQYF,TGTGCCAGCAAACTCCTACTGGGGGATACGCAGTATTTT
TRBJ2-7,once,TRBV4-2,-,CASSPRRGDEQYF,TGTGCCAGCAGCCCCCGTAGGGGCGACGAGCAGTACTTC
TRBJ2-2,-,TRBV5-4,-,CATPREGGTGELFF,TGTGCCACCCCGCGTGAGGGCGGCACCGGGGAGCTGTTTTTT
TRBJ1-1,-,TRBV9,-,CASSPRGGMNTEAFF,TGTGCCAGCAGCCCCCGGGGAGGGATGAACACTGAAGCTTTCTTT
TRBJ2-4,-,TRBV2,-,CASRSPGAKNIQYF,TGTGCCAGCCGGTCCCCGGGAGCCAAAAACATTCAGTACTTC
TRBJ1-6,-,TRBV13,TRBD1,CASSSGTANSPLHF,TGTGCCAGCAGCTCCGGGACAGCCAATTCACCCCTCCACTTT
TRBJ2-7,-,TRBV27,-,CASMGGASYEQYF,TGTGCCAGCATGGGGGGGGCCAGCTACGAGCAGTACTTC
TRBJ2-1,-,TRBV2,-,CASSLYNEQFF,TGTGCCAGCAGCCTATACAATGAGCAGTTCTTC
TRBJ2-1,once,TRBV27,TRBD1,CASSFRDRVHEQFF,TGTGCCAGCAGTTTCCGGGACAGGGTACATGAGCAGTTCTTC
TRBJ2-7,-,TRBV5-5,-,CASSFHRDYEQYF,TGTGCCAGCAGCTTCCACAGGGACTACGAGCAGTACTTC
TRBJ1-3,-,TRBV7-2,-,CASSPDISSGNTIYF,TGTGCCAGCAGCCCCGACATATCCTCTGGAAACACCATATATTTT
TRBJ2-7,-,TRBV11-2,TRBD2,CASSLVGLAGVNYEQYF,TGTGCCAGCAGCTTAGTAGGTCTAGCGGGGGTAAACTACGAGCAGTACTTC
TRBJ1-6,-,TRBV5-1,-,CASRGSSPLHF,TGCGCCAGCAGGGGGAGTTCACCCCTCCACTTT
TRBJ1-5,-,TRBV7-2,-,CASSLGRGRPQHF,TGTGCCAGCAGCTTAGGACGGGGGAGACCCCAGCATTTT
TRBJ2-7,-,TRBV4-1,-,CASSPGGEQYF,TGCGCCAGCAGCCCGGGTGGGGAGCAGTACTTC
TRBJ1-4,-,TRBV5-8,TRBD1,CASSRGQLNEKLFF,TGTGCCAGCAGCAGGGGACAGCTTAATGAAAAACTGTTTTTT
TRBJ2-7,-,TRBV5-3,TRBD2,CARSLVFGGGPGEQYF,TGTGCCAGAAGCTTGGTATTCGGGGGAGGGCCGGGGGAGCAGTACTTC
TRBJ2-5,-,TRBV5-6,TRBD1,CASSPRQDRGKETQYF,TGTGCCAGCAGCCCTCGACAGGACAGGGGCAAAGAGACCCAGTACTTC
TRBJ2-3,-,TRBV9,TRBD2,CASSALTSGTTDTQYF,TGTGCCAGCAGCGCCTTGACTAGCGGGACCACAGATACGCAGTATTTT
TRBJ2-2,-,TRBV4-1,TRBD1,CASSQEGQTNTGELFF,TGCGCCAGCAGCCAAGAGGGACAGACCAACACCGGGGAGCTGTTTTTT
TRBJ1-4,-,TRBV19,-,CASSIQDRINEKLFF,TGTGCCAGTAGTATTCAGGACCGAATTAATGAAAAACTGTTTTTT
TRBJ2-2,-,TRBV27,-,CASSLTNTGELFF,TGTGCCAGCAGTTTAACGAACACCGGGGAGCTGTTTTTT
TRBJ2-1,few,TRBV13,TRBD2,CASSHLGLVAGGRDNEQFF,TGTGCCAGCAGCCACCTAGGGCTGGTAGCGGGAGGTAGGGACAATGAGCAGTTCTTC
TRBJ2-1,-,TRBV2,-,CASSGQHSLSYNEQFF,TGTGCCAGCAGTGGACAGCATTCCCTCTCCTACAATGAGCAGTTCTTC
TRBJ1-2,-,TRBV7-9,TRBD1,CASSSGQGALTF,TGTGCCAGCAGCTCGGGACAGGGGGCCCTCACCTTC
TRBJ2-5,-,TRBV7-3,-,CASSLSSAVRETQYF,TGTGCCAGCAGCTTATCTAGCGCGGTCCGAGAGACCCAGTACTTC
TRBJ1-5,few,TRBV7-8,-,CASSLDGISNQPQHF,TGTGCCAGCAGCTTGGACGGAATTAGCAATCAGCCCCAGCATTTT
TRBJ1-2,-,TRBV12-5,-,CASSDGGFGYTF,TGTGCTAGCTCGGACGGGGGATTTGGCTACACCTTC
TRBJ1-1,few,TRBV2,-,CASRDLMNTEAFF,TGTGCCAGCAGGGACCTTATGAACACTGAAGCTTTCTTT
TRBJ2-5,once,TRBV18,-,CASSPPKLRQRQETQYF,TGTGCCAGCTCACCACCGAAGCTGAGACAGCGACAAGAGACCCAGTACTTC
TRBJ2-7,-,TRBV6-5,TRBD2,CASSSLAGSTSYEQYF,TGTGCCAGCAGTTCACTAGCGGGATCCACCTCCTACGAGCAGTACTTC
TRBJ2-7,-,TRBV27,-,CASSLSGGYEQYF,TGTGCCAGCAGTTTATCGGGTGGGTACGAGCAGTACTTC
TRBJ2-5,-,TRBV29-1,-,CSVRYPQETQYF,TGCAGCGTCCGTTACCCACAAGAGACCCAGTACTTC
TRBJ1-1,-,TRBV7-9,-,CASSTSGGGFAEAFF,TGTGCCAGCAGCACCTCAGGTGGGGGGTTCGCTGAAGCTTTCTTT
TRBJ2-6,-,TRBV27,-,CASSLRLLSNGGANVLTF,TGTGCCAGCAGTTTAAGGCTACTATCGAACGGCGGGGCCAACGTCCTGACTTTC
TRBJ1-6,-,TRBV5-6,-,CASNRGWDSPLHF,TGTGCCAGCAATCGGGGGTGGGATTCACCCCTCCACTTT
TRBJ1-5,-,TRBV30,-,CAWSQPRNQPQHF,TGTGCCTGGAGTCAACCGCGCAATCAGCCCCAGCATTTT
TRBJ2-5,-,TRBV30,TRBD2,CAWSEMVVAGGEETQYF,TGTGCCTGGAGTGAGATGGTGGTAGCGGGGGGAGAAGAGACCCAGTACTTC